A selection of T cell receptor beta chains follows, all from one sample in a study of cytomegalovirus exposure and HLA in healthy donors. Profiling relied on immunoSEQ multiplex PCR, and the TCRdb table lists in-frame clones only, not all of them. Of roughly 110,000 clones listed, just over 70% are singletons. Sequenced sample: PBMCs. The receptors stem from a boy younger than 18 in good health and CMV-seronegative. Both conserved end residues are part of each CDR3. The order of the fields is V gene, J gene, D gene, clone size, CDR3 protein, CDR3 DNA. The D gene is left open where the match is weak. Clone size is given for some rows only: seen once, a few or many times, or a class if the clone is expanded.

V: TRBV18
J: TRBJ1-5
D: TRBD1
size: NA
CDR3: CASSPGQGYQPQHF
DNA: TGTGCCAGCTCACCGGGACAGGGCTATCAGCCCCAGCATTTT

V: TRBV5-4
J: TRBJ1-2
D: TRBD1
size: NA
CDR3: CASSPSRQGVLYGYTF
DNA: TGTGCCAGCAGCCCTTCGAGGCAGGGGGTCCTATATGGCTACACCTTC

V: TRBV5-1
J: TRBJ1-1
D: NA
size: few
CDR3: CASSLRTLNPTEAFF
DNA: TGCGCCAGCAGCTTGAGGACACTAAATCCCACTGAAGCTTTCTTT

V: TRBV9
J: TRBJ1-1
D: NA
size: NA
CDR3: CASSGQRNTEAFF
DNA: TGTGCCAGCAGCGGACAGAGGAACACTGAAGCTTTCTTT

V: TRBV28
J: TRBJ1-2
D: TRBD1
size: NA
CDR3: CASSRDRGRGYTF
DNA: TGTGCCAGCAGCCGGGACAGGGGGCGAGGCTACACCTTC

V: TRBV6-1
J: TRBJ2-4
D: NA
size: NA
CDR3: CASSEALQTLAKNIQYF
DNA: TGTGCCAGCAGTGAAGCGCTTCAGACATTAGCCAAAAACATTCAGTACTTC

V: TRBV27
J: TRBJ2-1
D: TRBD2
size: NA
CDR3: CASSFHPREGNEQFF
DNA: TGTGCCAGCAGTTTTCATCCGCGGGAGGGTAATGAGCAGTTCTTC

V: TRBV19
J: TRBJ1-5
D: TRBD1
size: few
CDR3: CASSIVPGGLQPQHF
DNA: TGTGCCAGTAGTATAGTGCCAGGGGGTCTCCAGCCCCAGCATTTT

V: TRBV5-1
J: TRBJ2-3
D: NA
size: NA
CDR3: CASSPWTSTDTQYF
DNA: TGCGCCAGCAGCCCATGGACTAGCACAGATACGCAGTATTTT

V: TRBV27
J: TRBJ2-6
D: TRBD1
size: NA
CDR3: CASSSGTAGANVLTF
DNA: TGTGCCAGCAGTTCCGGGACAGCTGGGGCCAACGTCCTGACTTTC

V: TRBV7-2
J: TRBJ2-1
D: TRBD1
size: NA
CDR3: CASSLQQGSNEQFF
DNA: TGTGCCAGCAGTTTACAACAGGGGAGCAATGAGCAGTTCTTC

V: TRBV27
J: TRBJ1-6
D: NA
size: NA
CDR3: CASSWRGGSPLHF
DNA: TGTGCCAGCAGTTGGCGGGGAGGTTCACCCCTCCACTTT

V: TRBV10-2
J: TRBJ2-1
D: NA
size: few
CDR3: CASSEREYNEQFF
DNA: TGCGCCAGCAGTGAGCGGGAGTACAATGAGCAGTTCTTC

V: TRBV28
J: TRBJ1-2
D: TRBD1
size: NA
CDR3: CASSLWGQAANYGYTF
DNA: TGTGCCAGCAGTTTATGGGGACAGGCCGCTAACTATGGCTACACCTTC

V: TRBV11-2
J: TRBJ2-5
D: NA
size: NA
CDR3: CASSLAQDGQYF
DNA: TGTGCCAGCAGCTTAGCCCAGGATGGCCAGTACTTC

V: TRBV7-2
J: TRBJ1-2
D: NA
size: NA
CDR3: CASSIRERGGYTF
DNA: TGTGCCAGCAGCATTAGGGAGAGGGGGGGCTACACCTTC

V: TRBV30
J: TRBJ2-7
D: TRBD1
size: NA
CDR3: CAWSGDRGSYEQYF
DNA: TGTGCCTGGAGTGGGGACAGGGGCTCCTACGAGCAGTACTTC

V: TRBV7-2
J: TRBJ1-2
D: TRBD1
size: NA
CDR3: CASSSGTVAEARYYGYTF
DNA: TGTGCCAGCAGCTCAGGGACAGTCGCAGAGGCGAGGTACTATGGCTACACCTTC

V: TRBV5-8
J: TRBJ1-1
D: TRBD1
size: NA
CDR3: CASSIQGDTEAFF
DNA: TGTGCCAGCAGCATCCAGGGGGACACTGAAGCTTTCTTT

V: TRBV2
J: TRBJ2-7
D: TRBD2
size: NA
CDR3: CASSRLAGGYEQYF
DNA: TGTGCCAGCAGTAGGTTAGCGGGGGGCTACGAGCAGTACTTC

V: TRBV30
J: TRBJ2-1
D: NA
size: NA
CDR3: CAWTRRGEQFF
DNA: TGTGCCTGGACCAGGCGAGGGGAGCAGTTCTTC

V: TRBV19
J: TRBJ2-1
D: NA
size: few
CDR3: CASSLIGAPTFF
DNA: TGTGCCAGTAGTCTTATAGGGGCCCCGACGTTCTTC

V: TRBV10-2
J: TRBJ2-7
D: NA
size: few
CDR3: CASRATQTYEQYF
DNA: TGCGCCAGCAGGGCGACACAAACCTACGAGCAGTACTTC

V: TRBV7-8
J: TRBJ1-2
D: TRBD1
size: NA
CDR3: CASSSTEGARGYTF
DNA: TGTGCCAGCAGCTCCACGGAGGGGGCGCGAGGCTACACCTTC

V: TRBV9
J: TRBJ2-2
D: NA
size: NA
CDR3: CASSPIGGENTGELFF
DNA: TGTGCCAGCAGCCCAATAGGGGGGGAGAACACCGGGGAGCTGTTTTTT

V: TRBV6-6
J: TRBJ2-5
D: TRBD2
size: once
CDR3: CASSSLTSGWTQYF
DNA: TGTGCCAGCAGTTCCCTGACTAGCGGGTGGACCCAGTACTTC

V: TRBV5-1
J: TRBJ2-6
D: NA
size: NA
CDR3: CASSPPHGAGANVLTF
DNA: TGCGCCAGCAGTCCTCCCCATGGGGCCGGGGCCAACGTCCTGACTTTC

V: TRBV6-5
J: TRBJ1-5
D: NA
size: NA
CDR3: CASSCGVGQPQHF
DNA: TGTGCCAGCAGTTGCGGCGTCGGTCAGCCCCAGCATTTT

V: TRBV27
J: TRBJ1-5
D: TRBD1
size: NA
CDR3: CASSPDRGTQPQHF
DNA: TGTGCCAGCAGTCCGGACAGGGGCACTCAGCCCCAGCATTTT

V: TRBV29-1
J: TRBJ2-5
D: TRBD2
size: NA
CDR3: CSVKGTSGVEVQYF
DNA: TGCAGCGTTAAAGGGACTAGCGGCGTAGAAGTCCAGTACTTC

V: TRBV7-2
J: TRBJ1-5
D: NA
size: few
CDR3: CASSLNLNQPQHF
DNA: TGTGCCAGCAGCTTAAACTTAAATCAGCCCCAGCATTTT

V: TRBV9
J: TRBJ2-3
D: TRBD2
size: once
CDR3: CASSVAGRTSGRETQYF
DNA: TGTGCCAGCAGCGTAGCTGGTCGGACTAGCGGGAGGGAGACGCAGTATTTT

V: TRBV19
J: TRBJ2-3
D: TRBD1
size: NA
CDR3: CASSIWGQGAYTQYF
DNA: TGTGCCAGTAGTATATGGGGACAGGGGGCGTATACGCAGTATTTT

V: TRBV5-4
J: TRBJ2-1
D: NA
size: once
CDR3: CASSLGLQKEQFF
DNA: TGTGCCAGCAGCTTGGGGCTTCAAAAAGAGCAGTTCTTC

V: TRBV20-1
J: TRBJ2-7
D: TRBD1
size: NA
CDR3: CSARTGNEQYF
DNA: TGCAGTGCTCGGACAGGGAACGAGCAGTACTTC

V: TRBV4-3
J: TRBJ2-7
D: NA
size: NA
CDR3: CASSQGTSSSYEQYF
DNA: TGCGCCAGCAGCCAAGGTACGAGTAGCTCCTACGAGCAGTACTTC

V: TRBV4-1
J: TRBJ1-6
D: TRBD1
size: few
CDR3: CASSQGQGAKSPLHF
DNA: TGCGCCAGCAGCCAAGGACAGGGGGCTAAGTCACCCCTCCACTTT

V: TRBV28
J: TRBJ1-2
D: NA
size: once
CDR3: CASSGQGYTF
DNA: TGTGCCAGCAGTGGCCAAGGCTACACCTTC

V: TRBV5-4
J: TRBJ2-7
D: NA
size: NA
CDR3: CASSTGTPASYEQYF
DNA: TGTGCCAGCAGCACCGGGACACCCGCCTCCTACGAGCAGTACTTC

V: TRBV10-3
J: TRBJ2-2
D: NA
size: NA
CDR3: CAISESWATGELFF
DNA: TGTGCCATCAGTGAGTCATGGGCTACCGGGGAGCTGTTTTTT

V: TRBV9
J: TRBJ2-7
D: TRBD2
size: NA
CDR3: CASSPGLAGGASKQYF
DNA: TGTGCCAGCAGCCCTGGACTAGCGGGAGGAGCCTCCAAGCAGTACTTC

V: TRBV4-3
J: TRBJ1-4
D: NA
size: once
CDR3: CASSQYSVTDEKLFF
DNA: TGCGCCAGCAGCCAATACTCGGTCACGGATGAAAAACTGTTTTTT

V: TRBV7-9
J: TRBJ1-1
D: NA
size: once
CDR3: CASSLPGGPEAFF
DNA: TGTGCCAGCAGCCTACCGGGGGGGCCTGAAGCTTTCTTT

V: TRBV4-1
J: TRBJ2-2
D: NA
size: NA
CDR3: CASSPTDRPYTGELFF
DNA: TGCGCCAGCAGCCCGACAGACAGGCCTTACACCGGGGAGCTGTTTTTT

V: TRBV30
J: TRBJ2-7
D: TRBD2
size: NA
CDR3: CAWSVLLGGTSGRKTGYEQYF
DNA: TGTGCCTGGAGTGTACTACTCGGCGGGACTAGCGGGAGGAAGACCGGGTACGAGCAGTACTTC

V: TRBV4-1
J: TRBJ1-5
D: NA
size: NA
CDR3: CASSLLHGHQPQHF
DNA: TGCGCCAGCAGCCTTCTCCATGGGCATCAGCCCCAGCATTTT

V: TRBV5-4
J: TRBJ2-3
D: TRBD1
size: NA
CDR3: CASSLQSQGTQYF
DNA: TGTGCCAGCAGCCTACAATCACAGGGGACGCAGTATTTT

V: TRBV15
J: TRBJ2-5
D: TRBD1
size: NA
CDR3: CATSRDPPGTEIWYQETQYF
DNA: TGTGCCACCAGCAGAGACCCGCCCGGGACAGAAATTTGGTACCAAGAGACCCAGTACTTC

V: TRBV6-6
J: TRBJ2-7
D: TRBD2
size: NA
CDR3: CAVAGGRTREQYF
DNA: TGTGCCGTAGCGGGGGGGAGAACGCGCGAGCAGTACTTC

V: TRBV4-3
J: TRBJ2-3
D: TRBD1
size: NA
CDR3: CASSQGRTGSTDTQYF
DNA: TGCGCCAGCAGCCAAGGGCGGACAGGAAGCACAGATACGCAGTATTTT

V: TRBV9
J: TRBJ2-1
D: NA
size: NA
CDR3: CASSVASSVSYNEQFF
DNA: TGTGCCAGCAGCGTAGCTAGTAGCGTATCCTACAATGAGCAGTTCTTC

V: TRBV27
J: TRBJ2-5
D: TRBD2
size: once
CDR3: CASKTSGGKETQYF
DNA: TGTGCCAGCAAGACTAGCGGGGGGAAAGAGACCCAGTACTTC

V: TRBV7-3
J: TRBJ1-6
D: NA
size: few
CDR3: CASSLSSGSPLHF
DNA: TGTGCCAGCAGCTTAAGTTCAGGTTCACCCCTCCACTTT

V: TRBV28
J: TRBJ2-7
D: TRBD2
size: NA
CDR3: CASSPEPGLAYEQYF
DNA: TGTGCCAGCAGTCCCGAACCGGGACTAGCCTACGAGCAGTACTTC

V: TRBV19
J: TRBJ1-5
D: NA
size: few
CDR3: CASSGSGMWGNQPQHF
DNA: TGTGCCAGTAGTGGATCCGGGATGTGGGGCAATCAGCCCCAGCATTTT

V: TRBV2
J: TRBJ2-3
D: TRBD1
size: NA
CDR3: CASRRDRGYDTQYF
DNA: TGTGCCAGCAGGAGGGACAGGGGATATGATACGCAGTATTTT

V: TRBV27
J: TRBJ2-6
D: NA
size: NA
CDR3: CASSLFPSGANVLTF
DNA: TGTGCCAGCAGTTTATTCCCATCTGGGGCCAACGTCCTGACTTTC

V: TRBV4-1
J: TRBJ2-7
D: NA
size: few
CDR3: CASSHSQGSEQYF
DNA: TGCGCCAGCAGCCACTCCCAGGGGAGCGAGCAGTACTTC

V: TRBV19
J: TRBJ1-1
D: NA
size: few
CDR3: CASSVELNTEAFF
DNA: TGTGCCAGTAGTGTCGAGTTGAACACTGAAGCTTTCTTT

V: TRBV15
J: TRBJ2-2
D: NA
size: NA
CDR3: CATSREATAPNGELFF
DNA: TGTGCCACCAGCAGAGAGGCCACAGCTCCTAACGGGGAGCTGTTTTTT